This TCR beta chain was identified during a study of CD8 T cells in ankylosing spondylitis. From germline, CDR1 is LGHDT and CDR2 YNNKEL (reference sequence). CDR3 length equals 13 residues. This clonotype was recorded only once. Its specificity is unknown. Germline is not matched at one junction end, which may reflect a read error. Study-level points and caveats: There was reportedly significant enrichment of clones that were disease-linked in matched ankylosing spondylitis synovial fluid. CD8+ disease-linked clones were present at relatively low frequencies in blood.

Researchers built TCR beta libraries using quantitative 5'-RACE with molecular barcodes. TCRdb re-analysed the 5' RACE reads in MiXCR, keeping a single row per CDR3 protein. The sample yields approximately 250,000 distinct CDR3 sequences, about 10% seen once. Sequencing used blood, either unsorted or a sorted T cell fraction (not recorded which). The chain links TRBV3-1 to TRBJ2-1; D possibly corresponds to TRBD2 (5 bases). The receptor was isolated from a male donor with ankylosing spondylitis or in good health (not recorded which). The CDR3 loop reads CASSLWMRDEQLF. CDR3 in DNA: TGTGCCAGCAGCCTATGGATGAGGGATGAGCAGCTCTTC.